The next 6 T cell receptor beta chains were all read from a single sample in a study of blood T cell repertoires in COVID-19. TCRdb's copy holds only in-frame clones and misses some; the assay was immunoSEQ multiplex PCR. The table has 400,000 to 500,000 clones, 88% seen once. The sequenced sample was PBMCs or T cells enriched from blood (not recorded which). Every receptor here comes from a woman between 18 and 29 years old who had been exposed to COVID-19.

In DNA, the CDR3 is TGCGCCAGCAGCTTCTGGACAGGGTCGGGCAATGAGCAGTTCTTC. Amino acids: CASSFWTGSGNEQFF. This chain uses TRBV5-1 with TRBJ2-1; 8 nucleotides match TRBD1. Germline CDR1 and CDR2: SGHRS and YFSETQ. V trimming: 2 bases; J trimming: 6 bases; junction bases outside the gene matches: 7. CDR3 length equals 15 residues.

The rearrangement links TRBV6-5 to TRBJ2-7, with TRBD2 as a possible D gene (6 bases). The V end was cut by 4 bases, the J end by 1 base, with 14 bases between. The germline CDR1 and CDR2 sequences are MNHEY and SVGAGI. CDR3 size: 15 residues. Written as DNA, the CDR3 is TGTGCCAGCAGTTCGGTATATGGGGGGTCCTACGAGCAGTACTTC. It codes for CASSSVYGGSYEQYF.

This sequence joins TRBV24-1 and TRBJ2-1; D possibly corresponds to TRBD1 (6 bases). Germline CDR1 and CDR2: KGHDR and SFDVKD. Trimming took 3 bases from V and 5 from J, leaving 13 bases between them. This CDR3 is 15 amino acids long. CDR3 residues: CATSDRTAPNNEQFF. CDR3 nucleotides: TGTGCCACCAGTGATAGGACAGCCCCCAACAATGAGCAGTTCTTC.

V usage is TRBV9 and J usage is TRBJ2-3, with a weak D call TRBD1 (6 bases). Germline V gene data show CDR1 as SGDLS and CDR2 as YYNGEE. V was clipped by 0 bases and J by 2 bases, with 13 bases between them. The CDR3 runs 16 residues. CDR3 nucleotide sequence: TGTGCCAGCAGCGTAGGGGACAACAAAAACACAGATACGCAGTATTTT. Protein: CASSVGDNKNTDTQYF.

V gene TRBV5-4 combines with J gene TRBJ2-2; maybe TRBD1 (6 bases). Trimming took 2 bases from V and 5 from J, leaving 16 bases between them. Germline-derived CDR1 and CDR2 are SGHNT and YYREEE (reference sequence). This CDR3 contains 16 residues. The chain's CDR3 is CASSLKQGRGTGELFF. Written as DNA, the CDR3 is TGTGCCAGCAGCTTAAAACAGGGAAGAGGGACCGGGGAGCTGTTTTTT.

The chain recombines TRBV19 with TRBJ1-4; TRBD1 agrees at 8 bases. The length of the CDR3 is 14 residues. From germline, CDR1 is LNHDA and CDR2 SQIVND (reference sequence). V lost 5 bases to trimming and J lost 6 bases; unmatched junction nucleotides: 5. CDR3 nucleotide sequence: TGTGCCAGTAGTGCGACAGGGGTGGATGAAAAACTGTTTTTT. It translates to CASSATGVDEKLFF.